Presented here are 21 T cell receptor beta chains from one specimen sequenced in a study of blood T cell repertoires in COVID-19. Generated by immunoSEQ multiplex PCR, the TCRdb table keeps only in-frame clones and is missing some. The repertoire holds 35,000 to 50,000 clones, with 60% to 85% as singletons. Sequencing was carried out using peripheral blood. These receptor sequences come from a man between 65 and 85 years old with active or convalescent COVID-19.

This clone was observed a single time. This sequence joins TRBV29-1 and TRBJ1-6, with D possibly being TRBD1 (5 bases). The germline V gene encodes CDR1 SQVTM and CDR2 ANQGSEA. V lost 5 bases and J lost 7, with 15 bases in between. The CDR3 is made up of 14 amino acids. The CDR3 region has the DNA TGCAGCGTTAAATGGGGCTCCGGGAATTCACCCCTCCACTTT. Translated: CSVKWGSGNSPLHF.

The genes are TRBV5-1 and TRBJ2-1, with 7 bases matching TRBD2. Germline CDR1 and CDR2: SGHRS and YFSETQ. V lost 4 bases, J lost 3 bases, and 7 bases stayed unmatched. This CDR3 spans 15 amino acids. The CDR3 DNA reads as TGCGCCAGCAGCGTTAGCGGGCTTAGCTACAATGAGCAGTTCTTC. Residues: CASSVSGLSYNEQFF.

CDR3: CASSLVGDRGSEQYF. The CDR3, as DNA: TGTGCCAGCAGCCTGGTGGGGGACAGGGGATCTGAGCAGTACTTC. The chain has TRBV3-1 (or the pseudogene TRBV3-2) and TRBJ2-7, with 10 bases lining up with TRBD1. The CDR3 consists of 15 residues. Germline V gene lookup returns CDR1 LGHDT and CDR2 YNNKEL (reference sequence). After removal of 4 bases from V and 7 bases from J, the junction contained 10 bases not matched to a gene.

Only one count was recorded for this clone. V and J are TRBV2 and TRBJ2-1, with 7 bases matching TRBD1. The trim removed 7 bases at V and 8 bases at J, leaving 8 bases unmatched. Germline V lookup: CDR1 SNHLY, CDR2 FYNNEI. There are 13 residues in the CDR3. The CDR3 sequence is CASKGQVLDEQFF. CDR3 nucleotide sequence: TGTGCCAGCAAAGGACAGGTATTAGATGAGCAGTTCTTC.

This chain uses TRBV9 with TRBJ2-3; 7 nucleotides line up with TRBD2. The germline gives CDR1 SGDLS, CDR2 YYNGEE. With V trimmed by 0 bases and J by 3 bases, 4 bases remained unmatched. The CDR3 loop spans 15 amino acids. The CDR3 DNA is TGTGCCAGCAGCGTAGCGGGGGGATGGACAGATACGCAGTATTTT. It codes for CASSVAGGWTDTQYF.

DNA of the CDR3: TGCGCCAGCTATACAGGGGGCCAAGAGACCCAGTACTTC. As protein: CASYTGGQETQYF. The chain uses TRBV5-1 and TRBJ2-5; 8 nucleotides match TRBD1. CDR3 size: 13 residues. V dropped 7 bases and J dropped 1; count of bases not matched to a gene: 3. From germline, CDR1 is SGHRS and CDR2 YFSETQ.

The chain combines TRBV5-6 with TRBJ2-7; D unclear. Trimming stripped 1 base from V and 3 bases from J, with 2 bases between. CDR3 length: 11 residues. From germline, CDR1 is SGHDT and CDR2 YYEEEE. The CDR3 region is CASSLYYEQYF. Written as DNA, the CDR3 is TGTGCCAGCAGCTTGTACTACGAGCAGTACTTC.

The chain carries TRBV2 and TRBJ1-4, with D uncertain. This CDR3 region has 13 residues. Between the trimmed V and J ends, which lost 6 bases and 8 bases, there was a span of 13 bases. Germline CDR1 is SNHLY and CDR2 is FYNNEI. The CDR3, as DNA: TGTGCCAGCAGGGGGTCCCAGCGGGAAAAACTGTTTTTT. Protein sequence: CASRGSQREKLFF.

The chain links TRBV7-9 to TRBJ2-7; TRBD2 aligns across 7 bases. Per the germline V gene, CDR1 is SEHNR and CDR2 is FQNEAQ (reference sequence). V was pared by 3 bases and J by 6 bases, with 8 bases of the junction left unmatched. The CDR3 has 14 amino acids. The CDR3 nucleotides are TGTGCCAGCAGCTTCAAGGGGTTAGCGGGCGAGCAGTACTTC. Residues: CASSFKGLAGEQYF.

A note on this clone: Compared with germline, one end of the junction differs, possibly owing to a read error. The rearrangement links TRBV7-7 to TRBJ1-1; D is undetermined. Germline CDR1 and CDR2: SSHAT and FNYEAQ (reference sequence). This CDR3 spans 16 amino acids. This chain's CDR3 is CASSPRSAARNTEAFF. The CDR3 DNA reads TGTGCTAGCAGCCCCCGGTCCGCGGCCAGGAACACTGAAGCTTTCTTT.

This chain connects TRBV18 to TRBJ2-3; D is unresolved. CDR1 is KGHSH and CDR2 is LQKENI in the germline V gene. The CDR3 is made up of 14 amino acids. The V end was cut by 6 bases, the J end by 2 bases, with 12 bases between. CDR3 sequence reads: CASSLGLHTDTQYF. CDR3 coding DNA: TGTGCCAGCTCCCTCGGTCTGCACACAGATACGCAGTATTTT.

This clone was counted only a few times. V is TRBV19 and J is TRBJ1-5; D might be TRBD1 (6 bases). V gave up 6 bases and J gave up 0 bases, with 12 bases separating them. The CDR3 is 15 residues long. Germline lookup yields CDR1 LNHDA and CDR2 SQIVND (reference sequence). The CDR3 loop reads CASRNQGYSNQPQHF. CDR3 in DNA: TGTGCCAGTAGGAATCAGGGGTATAGCAATCAGCCCCAGCATTTT.

This clone was detected many times. The chain uses TRBV2 and TRBJ1-2; possibly TRBD1 for D (6 bases). Germline CDR1 and CDR2: SNHLY and FYNNEI. V shed 5 bases and J shed 7 bases, with 23 bases lying between them. The CDR3 covers 16 residues. CDR3 sequence reads: CASSPEGRRGAVGYTF. CDR3 in DNA: TGTGCCAGCAGTCCCGAGGGGAGACGGGGGGCTGTTGGCTACACCTTC. The full variable domain, completed using reference TRBV2 and TRBJ1-2, is EPEVTQTPSHQVTQMGQEVILRCVPISNHLYFYWYRQILGQKVEFLVSFYNNEISEKSEIFDDQFSVERPDGSNFTLKIRSTKLEDSAMYFCASSPEGRRGAVGYTFGSGTRLTVV.

The chain couples TRBV29-1 to TRBJ2-3, with unresolved D. Deletions cut 7 bases from V and 0 bases from J, with 14 bases between. From germline, CDR1 is SQVTM and CDR2 ANQGSEA. This CDR3 comprises 14 residues. The CDR3 coding sequence is TGCAGCGACTCAGGCCCGTCTAGCACAGATACGCAGTATTTT. It encodes CSDSGPSSTDTQYF.

The chain links TRBV19 to TRBJ1-1, with 10 bases that match TRBD1. This CDR3 spans 17 amino acids. The V gene end was trimmed by 6 bases and the J gene end by 4 bases; junction bases not matched to a gene: 14. Germline V CDR1 and CDR2: LNHDA, SQIVND (reference sequence). The CDR3, as DNA: TGTGCCAGTAGGGATCGGACAGGGGGGAATTTTGGCACTGAAGCTTTCTTT. Its translation: CASRDRTGGNFGTEAFF.

The rearrangement links TRBV28 to TRBJ1-2; D unresolved. CDR3 length equals 12 residues. V lost 3 bases, J lost 3 bases, and 5 bases lay in between. The germline gives CDR1 MDHEN, CDR2 SYDVKM. The CDR3 DNA reads TGTGCCAGCAGTTTCTCCGACTATGGCTACACCTTC. Its protein is CASSFSDYGYTF.

The V call is TRBV12-3 or TRBV12-4, the J call TRBJ1-2; no definite D call. CDR3 size: 13 residues. Trimming took off 3 bases at V and 3 bases at J, with 8 bases between the two ends. The CDR3 region has the DNA TGTGCCAGCAGTTTCGGAAGCGACTATGGCTACACCTTC. It codes for CASSFGSDYGYTF.

This sequence joins TRBV12-3 or TRBV12-4 and TRBJ2-5, with D hard to call. Between the trimmed V and J ends, which lost 6 bases and 1 base, there was a span of 6 bases. The CDR3 sequence is 12 residues long. The CDR3 loop reads CASRAVQETQYF. Written as DNA, the CDR3 is TGTGCCAGCAGGGCAGTCCAAGAGACCCAGTACTTC.

The sample holds a few counts of this clone. The chain has TRBV5-1 and TRBJ2-2; D perhaps matches TRBD2 (5 bases). The length of the CDR3 is 16 residues. Trimming stripped 4 bases from V and 0 bases from J, with 13 bases between. Germline assignment: CDR1 SGHRS and CDR2 YFSETQ. CDR3 DNA sequence: TGCGCCAGCAGCAACTCCGGGGTACCGAACACCGGGGAGCTGTTTTTT. It yields the protein CASSNSGVPNTGELFF.

This clone has a handful of counts. The rearrangement uses TRBV28 and TRBJ1-2; possibly TRBD1 for D (6 bases). The CDR3 covers 13 residues. With 6 bases removed from V and 4 bases from J, the gap between germline ends came to 12 bases. Germline assignment: CDR1 MDHEN and CDR2 SYDVKM. Here the CDR3 reads CASSLRGGYGYTF. The DNA for the CDR3 is TGTGCCAGCAGCCTAAGGGGGGGCTATGGCTACACCTTC.

This clone was counted a few times. CDR3 nucleotides: TGTGCCAGCAGTGATCGCGGGGGACTAGCCGGCGAGCAGTACTTC. Translation: CASSDRGGLAGEQYF. The chain recombines TRBV6-1 with TRBJ2-7; 9 bases match TRBD2. Trimming took 3 bases from V and 6 from J; bases not matched to a gene: 9. CDR3 length equals 15 residues. The germline CDR1 and CDR2 sequences are MNHNS and SASEGT.